The 24 T cell receptor beta chains below were found in one sample sequenced in a study of T cells in Graves' hyperthyroidism and ophthalmopathy. It was RNA transcripts that yielded the amplified TCR beta CDR3 regions. With the HTBI primer set, the TCR CDR3 went through a first round of RT-PCR. TCRdb passed the multiplex PCR reads through MiXCR, listing each CDR3 protein once. The table includes fewer than 300,000 distinct CDR3 sequences, roughly 15% detected once. The sequenced sample consisted of blood. These receptors all come from a woman between 45 and 65 years old with Graves' hyperthyroidism that later progressed to Graves' ophthalmopathy.

This chain uses TRBV30 with TRBJ1-2, with 12 bases aligning to TRBD1. V was clipped by 5 bases and J by 6 bases; unmatched bases: 10. Germline CDR1 is GTSNPN and CDR2 is SVGIG (reference sequence). This CDR3 has 15 amino acids. The CDR3 sequence is CAWGEGQGARHGYTF. The CDR3 nucleotides are TGTGCCTGGGGGGAGGGACAGGGGGCTAGGCATGGCTACACCTTC.

This clonotype was seen many times. The rearrangement uses TRBV27 and TRBJ1-2; 7 bases are shared with TRBD1. CDR1 and CDR2 from the germline V gene are MNHEY and SMNVEV (reference sequence). The CDR3 spans 14 residues. V lost 5 bases to trimming and J lost 0 bases; unmatched junction nucleotides: 3. CDR3 in DNA: TGTGCCAGCAGTCCGGACAGGACTAACTATGGCTACACCTTC. Translation gives CASSPDRTNYGYTF.

The table lists this clonotype with a few counts. This chain uses TRBV7-9 with TRBJ1-4; 9 bases fit TRBD1. The CDR3 has 16 amino acids. The V gene end was trimmed by 5 bases and the J gene end by 7 bases; junction bases not matched to a gene: 11. The germline gives CDR1 SEHNR, CDR2 FQNEAQ (reference sequence). CDR3 in DNA: TGTGCCAGCAGCGGATTAAACAGGGGGCAAGGTGAAAAACTGTTTTTT. It translates to CASSGLNRGQGEKLFF.

The chain uses TRBV6-1 and TRBJ2-7; weak D call: TRBD2 (6 bases). The germline V gene has CDR1 MNHNS and CDR2 SASEGT. The CDR3 sequence is 15 residues long. The V end was cut by 7 bases, the J end by 4 bases, with 20 bases between. The CDR3 DNA is TGTGCCAGCACCCCCGGGGCGGGGCAGGCTTACGAGCAGTACTTC. This encodes CASTPGAGQAYEQYF.

This clonotype was detected many times. V and J are TRBV28 and TRBJ2-7, with D unresolved. V lost 4 bases and J 5 bases, leaving 24 bases between the germline ends. CDR3 length: 17 amino acids. Per the germline V gene, CDR1 is MDHEN and CDR2 is SYDVKM. The CDR3: CASSSGLHELFLDEQYF. The CDR3, as DNA: TGTGCCAGCAGTTCTGGCCTACATGAATTGTTTTTGGACGAGCAGTACTTC.

The chain carries TRBV19 and TRBJ2-1; 7 bases are shared with TRBD2. The V gene end was trimmed by 2 bases and the J gene end by 5 bases; junction bases not matched to a gene: 6. Germline V gene lookup returns CDR1 LNHDA and CDR2 SQIVND (reference sequence). The CDR3 length is 15 residues. This CDR3 is CASSIKLALNNEQFF. The DNA for the CDR3 is TGTGCCAGTAGTATAAAACTAGCGCTTAACAATGAGCAGTTCTTC.

This clonotype was counted between two and nine times. The genes are TRBV20-1 and TRBJ2-1; 8 bases map to TRBD2. The V segment lost 2 bases and the J segment 6 bases; nucleotides outside the gene matches: 6. Germline V CDR1 and CDR2: DFQATT, SNEGSKA (reference sequence). This CDR3 has 14 amino acids. The CDR3 region has the DNA TGCAGTGCTAGAACGGGAGGGCCTGGCAATGAGCAGTTCTTC. It encodes CSARTGGPGNEQFF.

The V and J genes are TRBV11-1 and TRBJ2-2; D uncertain. CDR1 SGHAT and CDR2 FQDESV come from the germline V gene (reference sequence). This CDR3 comprises 13 residues. Trimming pared 8 bases from V and 0 bases from J, leaving 7 bases between. The CDR3 reads CASRESNTGELFF. DNA of the CDR3: TGTGCCAGCCGAGAATCGAACACCGGGGAGCTGTTTTTT. The full variable domain, with the rest looked up from reference TRBV11-1 and TRBJ2-2, is EAEVAQSPRYKITEKSQAVAFWCDPISGHATLYWYRQILGQGPELLVQFQDESVVDDSQLPKDRFSAERLKGVDSTLKIQPAELGDSAMYLCASRESNTGELFFGEGSRLTVL.

This clonotype has at least ten counts. This chain links TRBV6-1 with TRBJ2-5; 9 positions match TRBD1. The junction had 4 bases not matched to a gene; V was cut back by 4 bases and J by 1 base. This CDR3 is built from 15 residues. Germline CDR1 reads MNHNS; CDR2 reads SASEGT. The CDR3 here is CASSVGQGLQETQYF. In DNA, the CDR3 is TGTGCCAGCAGTGTCGGACAGGGGCTCCAAGAGACCCAGTACTTC.

The genes are TRBV9 and TRBJ2-7; weak D call: TRBD1 (6 bases). Trimming removed 4 bases from V and 0 bases from J, with 11 bases in between. The CDR3 has 14 residues. Germline CDR1 and CDR2: SGDLS and YYNGEE. The CDR3 region has the DNA TGTGCCAGCAGCACTCAGACAGGCTCCTACGAGCAGTACTTC. It is translated as CASSTQTGSYEQYF.

The gene calls are TRBV4-2 and TRBJ2-1; D is unclear. CDR1 and CDR2 from the germline V gene are LGHNA and YNFKEQ. The CDR3 sequence is 14 residues long. V dropped 0 bases and J dropped 9 bases, with 12 bases sitting between them. DNA for the CDR3: TGTGCCAGCAGCCAAGAGCCCAGCGAAGGTGAGCAGTTCTTC. Amino acid sequence: CASSQEPSEGEQFF.

About this clonotype itself: A much bigger clone sits one base away, suggesting this may be a read error. V gene TRBV6-2 or TRBV6-3 combines with J gene TRBJ1-2, with D possibly being TRBD1 (6 bases). From germline, CDR1 is MNHEY and CDR2 SVGEGT. This CDR3 contains 15 residues. CDR3 sequence: CTSTLVGGAVYGYTF. The CDR3 nucleotides read TGTACCAGCACTCTCGTGGGGGGCGCAGTATATGGCTACACCTTC.

This clonotype was counted at least ten times. This rearrangement joins TRBV12-3 or TRBV12-4 to TRBJ2-1, with TRBD1 matching 12 bases. This CDR3 is 14 amino acids long. V was pared by 5 bases and J by 10 bases, with 6 bases of the junction left unmatched. DNA of the CDR3: TGTGCCAGCAGTCCGGGACAGGGGGCTTACGAGCAGTTCTTC. This translates into CASSPGQGAYEQFF.

This clonotype was observed a handful of times. The chain recombines TRBV5-1 with TRBJ2-3; D is ambiguous. This CDR3 has 14 residues. Germline CDR1 reads SGHRS; CDR2 reads YFSETQ. Trimming shortened V by 0 bases and J by 1 base, and 6 bases separated the two germline ends. The CDR3 spells CASSLVTGTDTQYF. CDR3 in DNA: TGCGCCAGCAGCTTGGTTACTGGCACAGATACGCAGTATTTT.

On this clonotype itself: This may be a read error: a much more frequent sequence differs by one nucleotide. V is TRBV5-1 and J is TRBJ2-3; 8 bases line up with TRBD2. CDR1 is SGHRS, CDR2 YFSETQ, per germline. The J segment lost 4 bases and the V segment lost 4 bases, leaving 5 bases of the junction unmatched. The length of the CDR3 is 14 residues. CDR3 loop: CASSERERSDTQYF. The CDR3 DNA is TGCGCCAGCAGCGAGCGGGAGCGATCAGATACGCAGTATTTT.

The rearrangement links TRBV29-1 to TRBJ1-6; 8 positions agree with TRBD1. J lost 4 bases, V lost 7 bases, and 3 bases had no gene match. The germline CDR1 and CDR2 sequences are SQVTM and ANQGSEA. This CDR3 comprises 13 residues. CDR3 sequence reads: CSAGQGYNSPLHF. The CDR3 nucleotides are TGCAGCGCCGGACAGGGTTATAATTCACCCCTCCACTTT. Full variable domain (outside the CDR3, taken from reference TRBV29-1 and TRBJ1-6): SAVISQKPSRDICQRGTSLTIQCQVDSQVTMMFWYRQQPGQSLTLIATANQGSEATYESGFVIDKFPISRPNLTFSTLTVSNMSPEDSSIYLCSAGQGYNSPLHFGNGTRLTVT.

This clonotype appeared many times. The J gene is TRBJ1-2, the V gene TRBV12-3 or TRBV12-4; tentatively, D is TRBD1 (5 bases). V lost 5 bases and J lost 3, with 13 bases in between. There are 14 residues in the CDR3. CDR3: CASSPQGADYGYTF. DNA for the CDR3: TGTGCCAGCAGTCCCCAAGGGGCAGACTATGGCTACACCTTC.

The V and J genes are TRBV7-6 and TRBJ2-1; the D gene is possibly TRBD2 (5 bases). The CDR3 is 19 residues long. Per germline, CDR1 SGHVS and CDR2 FNYEAQ. Trimming removed 2 bases from V and 2 bases from J, with 22 bases in between. As DNA, the CDR3 is TGTGCCAGCAGCTTATCTTTGTTTATGAGGGCCCCAGCCTACAATGAGCAGTTCTTC. Translated: CASSLSLFMRAPAYNEQFF.

In this sample, this clonotype turned up a few times. Possible read error: a much larger clone is one base away. This chain connects TRBV5-1 to TRBJ2-1; tentative D call: TRBD1 (6 bases). This CDR3 spans 15 amino acids. CDR1 and CDR2 (germline): SGHRS, YFSETQ. Trimming cost V 1 base and J 4 bases, with 12 bases left between them. The CDR3 DNA sequence: TGCGCCAGCAGCTTGATTGGGGGCGGATACAATGAGCAGTTCTTC. It encodes CASSLIGGGYNEQFF.

This clonotype was seen many times. The rearrangement links TRBV29-1 to TRBJ2-7; D may be TRBD1 (6 bases). CDR1 and CDR2 (germline): SQVTM, ANQGSEA. This CDR3 is built from 14 residues. Deletions cut 6 bases from V and 3 bases from J, with 18 bases between. This CDR3 is CSVITGTGDYEQYF. DNA for the CDR3: TGCAGCGTCATTACAGGGACCGGGGACTACGAGCAGTACTTC.

This clonotype has only a few counts. J is TRBJ1-2 and V is TRBV18; perhaps TRBD1 as D (5 bases). The length of the CDR3 is 15 residues. V was cut by 3 bases and J by 6 bases, with 17 bases left in between. Germline CDR1 reads KGHSH; CDR2 reads LQKENI. The CDR3 protein is CASSPSRGKLDGYTF. Here the CDR3 DNA reads TGTGCCAGCTCACCCAGTCGGGGGAAACTCGATGGCTACACCTTC. The full variable domain, rest sourced from reference TRBV18 and TRBJ1-2, is NAGVMQNPRHLVRRRGQEARLRCSPMKGHSHVYWYRQLPEEGLKFMVYLQKENIIDESGMPKERFSAEFPKEGPSILRIQQVVRGDSAAYFCASSPSRGKLDGYTFGSGTRLTVV.

In this sample, this clonotype turned up many times. This chain connects TRBV30 to TRBJ1-6; the D gene is possibly TRBD1 (6 bases). V was shortened by 4 bases and J by 10 bases, with 17 bases between the two germline ends. The CDR3 loop spans 14 amino acids. From germline, CDR1 is GTSNPN and CDR2 SVGIG (reference sequence). CDR3 sequence reads: CAWILAGRGSPLHF. CDR3 in DNA: TGTGCCTGGATACTCGCGGGCAGGGGATCACCCCTCCACTTT.

V is TRBV7-3 and J is TRBJ2-1; 11 bases map to TRBD2. The germline CDR1 and CDR2 sequences are SGHTA and FQGTGA. Germline trimming cut 1 base from V and 0 bases from J; bases unmatched to any gene: 14. The CDR3 loop spans 21 amino acids. DNA of the CDR3: TGTGCCAGCAGCTTAATCGGACCCGGGACTAGCGGTGGCAGCTCCTACAATGAGCAGTTCTTC. It translates to CASSLIGPGTSGGSSYNEQFF. Complete variable domain (other parts from reference TRBV7-3 and TRBJ2-1): GAGVSQTPSNKVTEKGKYVELRCDPISGHTALYWYRQSLGQGPEFLIYFQGTGAADDSGLPNDRFFAVRPEGSVSTLKIQRTERGDSAVYLCASSLIGPGTSGGSSYNEQFFGPGTRLTVL.

This clonotype was picked up many times. The V and J genes are TRBV5-1 and TRBJ2-7, with D tentatively TRBD2 (5 bases). V gave up 0 bases and J gave up 7 bases, with 17 bases separating them. This CDR3 region has 15 residues. Germline V gene data show CDR1 as SGHRS and CDR2 as YFSETQ. CDR3 nucleotide sequence: TGCGCCAGCAGCTTGGGCGGGCGAAGCCCTCGGGAGCAGTACTTC. As protein: CASSLGGRSPREQYF. Filled out from reference TRBV5-1 and TRBJ2-7, the complete variable domain reads KAGVTQTPRYLIKTRGQQVTLSCSPISGHRSVSWYQQTPGQGLQFLFEYFSETQRNKGNFPGRFSGRQFSNSRSEMNVSTLELGDSALYLCASSLGGRSPREQYFGPGTRLTVT.